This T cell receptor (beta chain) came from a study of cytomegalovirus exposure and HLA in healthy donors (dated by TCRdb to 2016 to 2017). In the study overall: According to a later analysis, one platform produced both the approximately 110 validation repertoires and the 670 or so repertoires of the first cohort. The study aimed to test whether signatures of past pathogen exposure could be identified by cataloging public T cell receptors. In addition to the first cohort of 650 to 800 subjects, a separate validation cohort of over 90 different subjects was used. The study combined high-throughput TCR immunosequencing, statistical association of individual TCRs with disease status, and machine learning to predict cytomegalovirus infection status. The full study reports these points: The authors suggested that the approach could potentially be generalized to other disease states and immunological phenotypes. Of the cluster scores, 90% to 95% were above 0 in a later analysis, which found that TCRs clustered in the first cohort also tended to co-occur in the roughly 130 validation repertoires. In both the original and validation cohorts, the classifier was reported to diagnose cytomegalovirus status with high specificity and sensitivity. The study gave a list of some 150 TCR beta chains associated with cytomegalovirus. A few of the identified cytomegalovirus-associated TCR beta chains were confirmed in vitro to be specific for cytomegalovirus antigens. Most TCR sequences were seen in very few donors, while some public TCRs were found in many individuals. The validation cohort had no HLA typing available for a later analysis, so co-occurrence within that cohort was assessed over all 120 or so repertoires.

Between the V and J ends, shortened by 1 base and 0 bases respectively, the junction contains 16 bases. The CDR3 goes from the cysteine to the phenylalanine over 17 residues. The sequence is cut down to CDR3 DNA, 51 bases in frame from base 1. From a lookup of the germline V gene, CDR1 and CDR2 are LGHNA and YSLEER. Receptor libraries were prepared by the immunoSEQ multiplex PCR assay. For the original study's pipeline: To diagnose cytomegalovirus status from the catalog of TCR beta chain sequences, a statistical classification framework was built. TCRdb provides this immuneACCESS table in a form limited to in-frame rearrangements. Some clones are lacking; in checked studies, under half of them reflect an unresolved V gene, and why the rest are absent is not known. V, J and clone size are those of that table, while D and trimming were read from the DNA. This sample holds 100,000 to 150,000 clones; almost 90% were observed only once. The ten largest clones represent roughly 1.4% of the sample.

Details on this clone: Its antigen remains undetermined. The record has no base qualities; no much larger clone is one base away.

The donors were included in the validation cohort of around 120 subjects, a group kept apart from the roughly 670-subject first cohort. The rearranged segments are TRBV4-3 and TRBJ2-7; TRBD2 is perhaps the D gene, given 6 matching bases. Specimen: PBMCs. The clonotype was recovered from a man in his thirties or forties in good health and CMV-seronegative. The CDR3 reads CASSQVGREKDSYEQYF. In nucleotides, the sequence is TGCGCCAGCAGCCAAGTGGGGCGGGAAAAGGACTCCTACGAGCAGTACTTC.